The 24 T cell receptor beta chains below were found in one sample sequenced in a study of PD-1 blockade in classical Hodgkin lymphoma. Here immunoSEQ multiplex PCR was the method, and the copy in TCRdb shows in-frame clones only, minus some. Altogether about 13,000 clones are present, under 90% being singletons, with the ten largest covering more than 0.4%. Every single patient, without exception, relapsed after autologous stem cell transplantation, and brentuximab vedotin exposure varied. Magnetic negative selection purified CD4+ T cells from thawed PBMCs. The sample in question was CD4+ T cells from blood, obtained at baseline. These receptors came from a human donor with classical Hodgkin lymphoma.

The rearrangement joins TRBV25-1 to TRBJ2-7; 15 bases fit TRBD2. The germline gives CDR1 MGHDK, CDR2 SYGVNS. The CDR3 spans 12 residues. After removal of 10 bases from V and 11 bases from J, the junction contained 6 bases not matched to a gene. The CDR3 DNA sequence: TGTGCCACCGGACTAGCGGGAGGGAAAAAGTACTTC. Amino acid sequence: CATGLAGGKKYF.

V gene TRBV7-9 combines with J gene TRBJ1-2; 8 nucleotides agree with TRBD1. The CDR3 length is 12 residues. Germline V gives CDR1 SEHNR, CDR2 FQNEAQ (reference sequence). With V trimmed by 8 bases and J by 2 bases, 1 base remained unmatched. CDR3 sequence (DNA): TGTGCCAGCGGGACAGGCAACTATGGCTACACCTTC. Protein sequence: CASGTGNYGYTF. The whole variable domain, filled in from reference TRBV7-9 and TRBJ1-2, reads DTGVSQNPRHKITKRGQNVTFRCDPISEHNRLYWYRQTLGQGPEFLTYFQNEAQLEKSRLLSDRFSAERPKGSFSTLEIQRTEQGDSAMYLCASGTGNYGYTFGSGTRLTVV.

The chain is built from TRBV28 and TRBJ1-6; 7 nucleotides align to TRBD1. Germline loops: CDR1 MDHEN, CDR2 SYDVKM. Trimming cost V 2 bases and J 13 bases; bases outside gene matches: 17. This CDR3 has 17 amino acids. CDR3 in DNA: TGTGCCAGCAGTTTAATTGGGACAGCAAAATTAGATTTCCCCCTCCACTTT. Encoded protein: CASSLIGTAKLDFPLHF.

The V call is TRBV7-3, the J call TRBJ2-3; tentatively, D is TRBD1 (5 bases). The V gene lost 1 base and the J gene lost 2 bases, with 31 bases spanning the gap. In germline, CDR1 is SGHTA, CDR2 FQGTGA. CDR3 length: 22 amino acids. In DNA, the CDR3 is TGTGCCAGCAGCTTAAGCCCCCAGAGAGGAGTGGGGCAGGCAATACACACAGATACGCAGTATTTT. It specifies CASSLSPQRGVGQAIHTDTQYF.

The chain's CDR3 is CASSRFLNYEQYF. CDR3 DNA: TGTGCCAGTAGTCGGTTTCTTAACTACGAGCAGTACTTC. The genes are TRBV19 and TRBJ2-7; D not certain. Trimming pared 5 bases from V and 3 bases from J, leaving 11 bases between. The CDR3 loop spans 13 amino acids. Germline loops: CDR1 LNHDA, CDR2 SQIVND (reference sequence).

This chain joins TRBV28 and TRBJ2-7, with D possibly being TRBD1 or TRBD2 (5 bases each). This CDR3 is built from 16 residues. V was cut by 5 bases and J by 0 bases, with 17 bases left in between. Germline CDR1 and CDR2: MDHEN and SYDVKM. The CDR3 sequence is CASSPLGRPDSYEQYF. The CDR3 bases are TGTGCCAGCAGTCCCCTGGGACGGCCAGACTCCTACGAGCAGTACTTC.

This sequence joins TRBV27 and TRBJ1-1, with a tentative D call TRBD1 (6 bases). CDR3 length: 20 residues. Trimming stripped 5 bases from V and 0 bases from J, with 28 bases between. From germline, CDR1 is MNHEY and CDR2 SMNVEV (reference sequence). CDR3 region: CASSEAYREAWIGMNTEAFF. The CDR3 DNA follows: TGTGCCAGCAGTGAGGCCTACAGGGAGGCCTGGATCGGCATGAACACTGAAGCTTTCTTT.

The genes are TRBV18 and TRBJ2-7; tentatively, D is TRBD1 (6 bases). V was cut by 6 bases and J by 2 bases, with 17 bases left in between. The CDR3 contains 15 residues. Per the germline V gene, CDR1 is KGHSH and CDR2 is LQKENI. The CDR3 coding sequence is TGTGCCAGCTCTACAACCACTAACAGGGCCTACGAGCAGTACTTC. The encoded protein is CASSTTTNRAYEQYF.

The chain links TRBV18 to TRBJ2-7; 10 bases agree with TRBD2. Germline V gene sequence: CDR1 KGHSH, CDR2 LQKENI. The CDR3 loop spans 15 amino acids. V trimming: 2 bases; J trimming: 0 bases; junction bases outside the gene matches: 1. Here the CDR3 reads CASSPSSGSSYEQYF. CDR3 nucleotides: TGTGCCAGCTCACCATCTAGCGGGAGCTCCTACGAGCAGTACTTC.

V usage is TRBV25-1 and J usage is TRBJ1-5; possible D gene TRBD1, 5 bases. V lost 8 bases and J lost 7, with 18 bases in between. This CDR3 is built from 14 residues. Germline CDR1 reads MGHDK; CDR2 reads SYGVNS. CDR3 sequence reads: CASGPGTVGQPQHF. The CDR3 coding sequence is TGTGCCAGCGGGCCGGGGACGGTGGGGCAGCCCCAGCATTTT.

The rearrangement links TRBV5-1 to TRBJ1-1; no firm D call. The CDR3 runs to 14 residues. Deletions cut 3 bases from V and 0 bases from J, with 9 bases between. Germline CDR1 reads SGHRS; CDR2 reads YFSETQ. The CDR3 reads CASSSGDMNTEAFF. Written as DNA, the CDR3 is TGCGCCAGCAGCTCGGGAGACATGAACACTGAAGCTTTCTTT.

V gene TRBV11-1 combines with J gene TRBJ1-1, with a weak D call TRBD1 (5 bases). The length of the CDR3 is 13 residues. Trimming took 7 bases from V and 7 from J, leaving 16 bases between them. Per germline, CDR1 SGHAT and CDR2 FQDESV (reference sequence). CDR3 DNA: TGTGCCAGCACCAATACGGGGGGTGTTGAAGCTTTCTTT. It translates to CASTNTGGVEAFF. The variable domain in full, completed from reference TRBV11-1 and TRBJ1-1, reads EAEVAQSPRYKITEKSQAVAFWCDPISGHATLYWYRQILGQGPELLVQFQDESVVDDSQLPKDRFSAERLKGVDSTLKIQPAELGDSAMYLCASTNTGGVEAFFGQGTRLTVV.

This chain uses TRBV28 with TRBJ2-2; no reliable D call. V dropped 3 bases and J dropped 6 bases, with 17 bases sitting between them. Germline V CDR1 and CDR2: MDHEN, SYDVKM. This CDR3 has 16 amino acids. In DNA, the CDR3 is TGTGCCAGCAGTTTCTTGAGTTCAGTTGGGGCCGGGGAGCTGTTTTTT. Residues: CASSFLSSVGAGELFF.

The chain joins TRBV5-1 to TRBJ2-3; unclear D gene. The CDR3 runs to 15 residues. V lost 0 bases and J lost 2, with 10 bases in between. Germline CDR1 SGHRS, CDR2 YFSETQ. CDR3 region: CASSLGSTLTDTQYF. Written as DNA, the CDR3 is TGCGCCAGCAGCTTGGGTTCGACCCTCACAGATACGCAGTATTTT.

This chain's CDR3 is CASRRQGQETQYF. The CDR3 nucleotides are TGTGCCAGCAGGAGACAGGGGCAAGAGACCCAGTACTTC. The gene calls are TRBV6-6 and TRBJ2-5, with 8 bases matching TRBD1. The junction had 2 bases not matched to a gene; V was cut back by 6 bases and J by 2 bases. The V gene's germline CDR1 is MNHNY and CDR2 SVGAGI (reference sequence). This CDR3 spans 13 amino acids.

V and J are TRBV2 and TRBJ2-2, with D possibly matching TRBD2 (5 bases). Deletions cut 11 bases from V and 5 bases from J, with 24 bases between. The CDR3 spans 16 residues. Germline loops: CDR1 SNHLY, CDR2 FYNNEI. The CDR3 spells CACTQQRITATGELFF. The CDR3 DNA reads TGTGCCTGTACTCAACAGCGGATTACGGCGACCGGGGAGCTGTTTTTT.

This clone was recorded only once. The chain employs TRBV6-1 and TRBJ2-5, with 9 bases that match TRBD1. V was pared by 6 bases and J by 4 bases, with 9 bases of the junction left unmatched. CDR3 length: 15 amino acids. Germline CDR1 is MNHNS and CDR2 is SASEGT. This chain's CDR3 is CASRKGTGIIETQYF. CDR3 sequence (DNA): TGTGCCAGCAGGAAAGGGACAGGGATAATAGAGACCCAGTACTTC.

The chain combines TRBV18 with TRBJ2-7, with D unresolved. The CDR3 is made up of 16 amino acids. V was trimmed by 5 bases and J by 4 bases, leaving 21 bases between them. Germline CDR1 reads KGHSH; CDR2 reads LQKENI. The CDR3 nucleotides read TGTGCCAGCTCATCGACTCCGTTGGGGATTTCTTACGAGCAGTACTTC. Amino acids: CASSSTPLGISYEQYF.

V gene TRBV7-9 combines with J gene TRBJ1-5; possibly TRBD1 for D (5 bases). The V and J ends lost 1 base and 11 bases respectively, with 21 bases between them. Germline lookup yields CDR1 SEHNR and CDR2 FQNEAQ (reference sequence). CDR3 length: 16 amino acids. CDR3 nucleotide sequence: TGTGCCAGCAGCTTAGTGGGGGGTAGGGGCCAACTGGCCCAGCATTTT. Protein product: CASSLVGGRGQLAQHF.

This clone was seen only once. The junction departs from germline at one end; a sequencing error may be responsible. Written as DNA, the CDR3 is TGTGCCACCAGCCCCCGACGGCTCGGGAATCGGCCCCAGCATTTT. This translates into CATSPRRLGNRPQHF. V usage is TRBV15 and J usage is TRBJ1-5; D gene unclear. Germline V CDR1 and CDR2: LNHNV, YYDKDF (reference sequence). The CDR3 length is 15 residues.

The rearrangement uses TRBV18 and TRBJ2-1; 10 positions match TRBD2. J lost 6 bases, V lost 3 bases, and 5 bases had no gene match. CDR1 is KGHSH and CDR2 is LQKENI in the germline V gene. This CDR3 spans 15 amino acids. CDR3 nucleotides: TGTGCCAGCTCACCCCTAGCGGGAGACTTCAATGAGCAGTTCTTC. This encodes CASSPLAGDFNEQFF.

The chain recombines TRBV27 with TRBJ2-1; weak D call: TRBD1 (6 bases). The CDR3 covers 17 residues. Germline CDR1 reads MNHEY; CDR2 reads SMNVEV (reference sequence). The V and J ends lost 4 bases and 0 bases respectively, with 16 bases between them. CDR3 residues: CASSSPRDILSYNEQFF. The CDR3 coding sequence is TGTGCCAGCAGTTCCCCCCGGGACATCCTCTCCTACAATGAGCAGTTCTTC.

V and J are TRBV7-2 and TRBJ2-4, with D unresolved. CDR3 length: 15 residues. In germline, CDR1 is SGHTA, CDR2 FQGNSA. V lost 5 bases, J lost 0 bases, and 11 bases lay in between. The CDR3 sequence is CASSRPGLAKNIQYF. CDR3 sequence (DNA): TGTGCCAGCAGCAGACCCGGTCTAGCCAAAAACATTCAGTACTTC.

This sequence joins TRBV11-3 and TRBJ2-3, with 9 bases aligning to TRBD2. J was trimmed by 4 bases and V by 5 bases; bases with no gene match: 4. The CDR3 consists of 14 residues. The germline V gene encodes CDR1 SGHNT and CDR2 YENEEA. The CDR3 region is CASSSGGGADTQYF. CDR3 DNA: TGTGCCAGCAGCAGCGGCGGGGGGGCAGATACGCAGTATTTT.